This record covers a single T cell receptor (beta chain). TCRdb keeps only in-frame clones here, not all; method: immunoSEQ multiplex PCR. The sample has over 110,000 clones, 80% to 95% seen once. The source of the sample is a study of control samples from healthy donors and cancer patients. CDR1 is PRHDT and CDR2 is FYEKMQ in the germline V gene (reference sequence). The CDR3 consists of 15 residues. V lost 4 bases and J lost 4; bases outside the gene matches: 10. The clonotype was recovered from a man aged 25-45 years in good health. The chain carries TRBV13 and TRBJ2-7; TRBD1 agrees at 7 bases. Sequenced input: blood. CDR3 nucleotides: TGTGCCAGCAGCTCACCGGGACAGCAATTATACGAGCAGTACTTC. Encoded protein: CASSSPGQQLYEQYF. Drawing the rest from reference TRBV13 and TRBJ2-7, the complete variable domain is AAGVIQSPRHLIKEKRETATLKCYPIPRHDTVYWYQQGPGQDPQFLISFYEKMQSDKGSIPDRFSAQQFSDYHSELNMSSLELGDSALYFCASSSPGQQLYEQYFGPGTRLTVT.